The text below deals with one T cell receptor (beta chain). The target antigen is unknown. This sample was taken from a study of metastatic and nonmetastatic thyroid tumors. Study-level information: Repertoire comparisons spanned blood and tumor or nodule tissue from malignant and benign thyroid patients.

Germline V lookup: CDR1 MNHEY, CDR2 SVGEGT. CDR3 size: 15 residues. V dropped 7 bases and J dropped 1; count of bases not matched to a gene: 6. General observations from the study: Versus benign nodules, malignant thyroid tumors reportedly had significantly higher TCR beta diversity, in blood and tumor.

No patient received treatment before thyroid surgery. In the original processing: The authors used CDR3 differences across clinicopathological groups to build a distant-metastasis classifier for papillary thyroid cancer. With MiXCR, TCRdb called clones anew from the PCR reads. The V and J calls come from TCRdb's annotation, not from the publication. The table has roughly 8,000 clones, about 30% seen once. The sequenced sample was tumor tissue. V usage is TRBV6-2 or TRBV6-3 and J usage is TRBJ2-7; 11 positions agree with TRBD2. The receptor was isolated from a female donor with papillary thyroid cancer or a benign thyroid nodule (not recorded which). Some clones in this sample may be carry-over from other donors' samples. The CDR3 DNA follows: TGTGCCAGCAAACTGACTAGCGGGGAATCCTACGAGCAGTACTTC. Protein sequence: CASKLTSGESYEQYF.